A selection of T cell receptor beta chains follows, all from one sample in a study of shared clonotypes between healthy human individuals. TCRdb's copy holds only in-frame clones and misses some; the assay was immunoSEQ multiplex PCR. Of 1.6 million or so clones in the sample, approximately 98.5% are singletons; the top ten hold approximately 0.38%. The sample taken for sequencing was naive CD4+ T cells sorted from blood. The receptors come from a man aged 25-45 years in good health. Each CDR3 is given with its conserved first and last residue. The order of the fields is V gene, CDR3 protein.

V gene: TRBV30; CDR3 protein: CACPFRGSGYTF
V gene: TRBV9; CDR3 protein: CASSRPSSDTQYF
V gene: TRBV2; CDR3 protein: CASSGDRGLGEQYF
V gene: TRBV18; CDR3 protein: CASSPTGNLYEQYF
V gene: TRBV15; CDR3 protein: CATSRGGINQPQHF
V gene: TRBV7-3; CDR3 protein: CASSSIGGRTGELFF
V gene: TRBV7-9; CDR3 protein: CASSLGRGHGSTDTQYF
V gene: TRBV1; CDR3 protein: CTSSQIHREDTQYF
V gene: TRBV18; CDR3 protein: CASSPLFRGNNEQFF
V gene: TRBV7-9; CDR3 protein: CASSLGGTRNTEAFF
V gene: TRBV29-1; CDR3 protein: CSARTDLRTSSYEQYF
V gene: TRBV7-9; CDR3 protein: CASSQASGAQYF
V gene: TRBV5-1; CDR3 protein: CASSLEVLAGANGELFF
V gene: TRBV7-2; CDR3 protein: CASSWRTSGGPYEQYF
V gene: TRBV6-5; CDR3 protein: CASSPTGTGTYEQYF
V gene: TRBV11-2; CDR3 protein: CASSLSLRGSMGEQYF
V gene: TRBV10-1; CDR3 protein: CASSVAGVSNEQFF
V gene: TRBV4-1; CDR3 protein: CASSQVGRAETQYF
V gene: TRBV7-9; CDR3 protein: CASKRGETSVYNEQFF
V gene: TRBV5-4; CDR3 protein: CASSSPAPSSGLSYNEQFF
V gene: TRBV5-1; CDR3 protein: CASSPLTGDTGELFF
V gene: TRBV18; CDR3 protein: CASSLQREGQETQYF
V gene: TRBV6-1; CDR3 protein: CASSENSGPMGNEQFF
V gene: TRBV5-6; CDR3 protein: CASSEWDEDTIYF
V gene: TRBV29-1; CDR3 protein: CSVTGIQETQYF
V gene: TRBV5-1; CDR3 protein: CASSLGDRDDYGYTF
V gene: TRBV7-6; CDR3 protein: CATSLAGSYEQYF
V gene: TRBV2; CDR3 protein: CASGDPGLGYYEQYF
V gene: TRBV6-5; CDR3 protein: CASSYWAGPGGNEQFF
V gene: TRBV7-2; CDR3 protein: CASSLATNSNQPQHF
V gene: TRBV25-1; CDR3 protein: CASSGTSWGETQYF
V gene: TRBV9; CDR3 protein: CASSPVNPSYNEQFF
V gene: TRBV27; CDR3 protein: CASSLWGRGNYGYTF
V gene: TRBV19; CDR3 protein: CASSIGPLQPQHF
V gene: TRBV12-2; CDR3 protein: CASRTFGRGNTNTGELFF
V gene: TRBV10-3; CDR3 protein: CAISDSGHMNTEAFF
V gene: TRBV6-6; CDR3 protein: CASSSIAGRSADTQYF
V gene: TRBV2; CDR3 protein: CARGGNRGNTEAFF
V gene: TRBV9; CDR3 protein: CASSRDGGQEPQHF
V gene: TRBV5-8; CDR3 protein: CASSRDRNYGYTF
V gene: TRBV5-1; CDR3 protein: CATGDPSSTDTQYF